This T cell receptor (beta chain) was recovered during a study of blood T cells in healthy people across ages. Every donor contributed around 10 milliliters of peripheral blood by blood draw. Next came a second PCR, run for about 7 to 11 cycles, which used a sample-barcoded 5' primer along with a J-beta primer mix. TCRdb redid the calling of the 5' RACE reads with MiXCR, one entry per CDR3 protein. Of roughly 1,100,000 distinct CDR3 sequences listed, around 27% are singletons. This CDR3 region has 15 residues. This sample was also put to use in a study of T cells of mothers and their children.

Sequences were obtained from blood. This chain connects TRBV12-3 or TRBV12-4 to TRBJ2-1; the match to TRBD1 covers 8 bases. The J call may not be correct, given that the DNA end is closer to TRBJ2-5. This sequence originates from a girl between 2 and 10 years old in good health. The CDR3 sequence is CASRRDRPITETQYF. In DNA, the CDR3 is TGTGCCAGCAGACGGGACAGGCCAATTACCGAGACCCAGTACTTC.